Listed below are T cell receptor beta chains from one sample, sequenced in a study of T-cell reconstitution after alpha-beta-depleted transplantation in children. TCRdb re-called the PCR reads through MiXCR, storing one row per CDR3 protein. The sample contains approximately 220,000 distinct CDR3 sequences, under 20% of which appear only once. The sample here was PBMCs, mostly from graft donor cells, taken 360 days after TCRalphabeta/CD19-depleted stem cell transplant. Source of these receptors: a male patient aged 2-10 years who had a stem cell transplant for acute lymphoblastic leukemia, so the T cells may come from the graft donor. CDR3s include the opening cysteine and the closing phenylalanine or tryptophan. D genes are given only for firm matches. Part of the rows lack a size; the others show once, few, many or a class for expanded clones.

abundance: many; d_gene: .; v_gene: TRBV27; j_gene: TRBJ2-7; CDR3aa: CASSLGLGSDEQYF; CDR3nt: TGTGCCAGCAGTTTAGGCCTGGGGAGTGACGAGCAGTACTTC
abundance: .; d_gene: .; v_gene: TRBV10-3; j_gene: TRBJ1-1; CDR3aa: CAITNPGNTEAFF; CDR3nt: TGTGCCATCACCAACCCGGGGAACACTGAAGCTTTCTTT
abundance: few; d_gene: .; v_gene: TRBV5-1; j_gene: TRBJ2-7; CDR3aa: CASSLTQLAYEQYF; CDR3nt: TGCGCCAGCAGCTTGACCCAACTAGCCTACGAGCAGTACTTC
abundance: .; d_gene: .; v_gene: TRBV7-2; j_gene: TRBJ2-3; CDR3aa: CASSFGGPSADTQYF; CDR3nt: TGTGCCAGCAGCTTCGGGGGGCCCTCGGCAGATACGCAGTATTTT
abundance: .; d_gene: TRBD2; v_gene: TRBV6-5; j_gene: TRBJ2-1; CDR3aa: CASSYGLADEQFF; CDR3nt: TGTGCCAGCAGTTATGGACTAGCGGACGAGCAGTTCTTC
abundance: few; d_gene: .; v_gene: TRBV7-2; j_gene: TRBJ2-4; CDR3aa: CASSFRGRPGDIQYF; CDR3nt: TGTGCCAGCAGCTTCAGGGGCCGTCCTGGGGACATTCAGTACTTC
abundance: few; d_gene: .; v_gene: TRBV5-1; j_gene: TRBJ2-1; CDR3aa: CASSIGRGSYNEQFF; CDR3nt: TGCGCCAGTTCGATAGGACGGGGCTCCTACAATGAGCAGTTCTTC
abundance: .; d_gene: TRBD2; v_gene: TRBV6-2/TRBV6-3; j_gene: TRBJ2-5; CDR3aa: CASSSRGVEETQYF; CDR3nt: TGTGCCAGCAGTTCCCGGGGGGTCGAAGAGACCCAGTACTTC
abundance: .; d_gene: TRBD2; v_gene: TRBV6-5; j_gene: TRBJ2-3; CDR3aa: CASSYEAGGTDTQYF; CDR3nt: TGTGCCAGCAGTTACGAGGCGGGGGGAACAGATACGCAGTATTTT
abundance: .; d_gene: TRBD1; v_gene: TRBV5-1; j_gene: TRBJ1-4; CDR3aa: CASSGTGGDEKLFF; CDR3nt: TGCGCCAGCAGCGGCACAGGGGGCGATGAAAAACTGTTTTTT
abundance: .; d_gene: TRBD1; v_gene: TRBV18; j_gene: TRBJ2-7; CDR3aa: CASSPPLLDRAKGLWYEQYF; CDR3nt: TGTGCCAGCTCACCACCTCTTTTGGACAGGGCTAAGGGACTCTGGTACGAGCAGTACTTC